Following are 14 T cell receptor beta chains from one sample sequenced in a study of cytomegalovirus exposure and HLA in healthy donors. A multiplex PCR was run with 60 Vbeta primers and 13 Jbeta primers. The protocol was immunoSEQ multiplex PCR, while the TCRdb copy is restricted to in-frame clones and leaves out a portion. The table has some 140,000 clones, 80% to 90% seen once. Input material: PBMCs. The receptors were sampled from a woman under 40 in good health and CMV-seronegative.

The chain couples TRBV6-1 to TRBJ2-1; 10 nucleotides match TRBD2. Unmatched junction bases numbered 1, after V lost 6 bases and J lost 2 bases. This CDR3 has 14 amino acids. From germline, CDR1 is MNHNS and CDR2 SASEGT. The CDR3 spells CASSLAGAYNEQFF. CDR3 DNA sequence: TGTGCCAGCAGCCTAGCGGGAGCCTACAATGAGCAGTTCTTC.

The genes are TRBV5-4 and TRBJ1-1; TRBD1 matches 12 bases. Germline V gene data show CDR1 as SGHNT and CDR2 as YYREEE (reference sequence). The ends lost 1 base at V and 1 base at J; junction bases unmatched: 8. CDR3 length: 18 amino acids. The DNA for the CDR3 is TGTGCCAGCAGCTTGCCTAGGGGGACAGGGGGCAAGAACACTGAAGCTTTCTTT. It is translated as CASSLPRGTGGKNTEAFF.

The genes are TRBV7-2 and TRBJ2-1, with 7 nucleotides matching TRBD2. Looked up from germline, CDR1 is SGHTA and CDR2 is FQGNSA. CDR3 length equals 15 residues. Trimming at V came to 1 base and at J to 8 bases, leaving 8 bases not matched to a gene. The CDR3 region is CASSLGGSGLDEQFF. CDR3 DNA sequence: TGTGCCAGCAGCTTAGGTGGTAGCGGGTTGGATGAGCAGTTCTTC.

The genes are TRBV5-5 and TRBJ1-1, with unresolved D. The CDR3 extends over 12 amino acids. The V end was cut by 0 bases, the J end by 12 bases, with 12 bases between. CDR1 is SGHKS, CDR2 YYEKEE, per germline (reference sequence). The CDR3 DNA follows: TGTGCCAGCAGCTTGGGCGGTGGCCCGACTTTCTTT. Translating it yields CASSLGGGPTFF.

CDR3 nucleotide sequence: TGCAGCGTTGGCCTGGGACAGATAGCCAAAAACATTCAGTACTTC. Its protein is CSVGLGQIAKNIQYF. The genes are TRBV29-1 and TRBJ2-4; 7 nucleotides agree with TRBD1. After removal of 4 bases from V and 0 bases from J, the junction contained 6 bases not matched to a gene. The CDR3 sequence is 15 residues long. Germline CDR1 and CDR2: SQVTM and ANQGSEA.

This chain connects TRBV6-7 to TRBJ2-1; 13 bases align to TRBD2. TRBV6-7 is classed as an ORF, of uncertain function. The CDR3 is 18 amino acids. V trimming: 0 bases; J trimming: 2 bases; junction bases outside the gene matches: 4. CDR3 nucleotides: TGTGCCAGCAGTTACTCGGGACTAGCGGGACCCCCCTACAATGAGCAGTTCTTC. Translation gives CASSYSGLAGPPYNEQFF.

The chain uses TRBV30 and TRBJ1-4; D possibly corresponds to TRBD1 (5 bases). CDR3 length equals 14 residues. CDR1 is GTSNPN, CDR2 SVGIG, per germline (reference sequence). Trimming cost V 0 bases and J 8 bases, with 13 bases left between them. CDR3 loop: CAWSVRGAGEKLFF. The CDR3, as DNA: TGTGCCTGGAGTGTAAGGGGCGCAGGGGAAAAACTGTTTTTT.

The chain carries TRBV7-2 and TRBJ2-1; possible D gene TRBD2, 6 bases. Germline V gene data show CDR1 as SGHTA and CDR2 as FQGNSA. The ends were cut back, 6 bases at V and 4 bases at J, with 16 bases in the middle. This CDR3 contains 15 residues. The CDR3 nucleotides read TGTGCCAGCAGTCGCCGGCTAGCGTCGTACAATGAGCAGTTCTTC. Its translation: CASSRRLASYNEQFF.

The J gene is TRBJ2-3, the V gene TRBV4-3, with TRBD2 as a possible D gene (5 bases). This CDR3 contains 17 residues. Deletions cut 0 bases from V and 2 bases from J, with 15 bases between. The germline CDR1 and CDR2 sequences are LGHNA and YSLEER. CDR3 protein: CASSQESGLIPTDTQYF. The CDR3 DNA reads TGCGCCAGCAGCCAAGAATCCGGACTGATCCCCACAGATACGCAGTATTTT.

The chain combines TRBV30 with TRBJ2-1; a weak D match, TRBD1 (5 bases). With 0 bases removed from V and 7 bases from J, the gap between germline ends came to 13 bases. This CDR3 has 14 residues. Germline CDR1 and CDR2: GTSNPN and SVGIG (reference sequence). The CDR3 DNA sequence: TGTGCCTGGAGTGTAGCCAGGGTCGAAAATGAGCAGTTCTTC. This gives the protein CAWSVARVENEQFF.

CDR3 DNA sequence: TGTGCCAGCAGTGAATATAGGGTTGCGGGGGGCCAAACCGGGGAGCTGTTTTTT. Its translation is CASSEYRVAGGQTGELFF. The chain is built from TRBV25-1 and TRBJ2-2, with 8 bases that match TRBD2. CDR3 length equals 18 residues. With V trimmed by 0 bases and J by 5 bases, 11 bases remained unmatched. CDR1 and CDR2 from the germline V gene are MGHDK and SYGVNS.

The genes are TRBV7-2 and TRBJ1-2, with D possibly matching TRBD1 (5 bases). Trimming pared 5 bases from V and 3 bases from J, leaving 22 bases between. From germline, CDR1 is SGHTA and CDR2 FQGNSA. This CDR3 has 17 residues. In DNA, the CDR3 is TGTGCCAGCAGCCCACGGATTGGAACTGCAGGGTACTATGGCTACACCTTC. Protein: CASSPRIGTAGYYGYTF.

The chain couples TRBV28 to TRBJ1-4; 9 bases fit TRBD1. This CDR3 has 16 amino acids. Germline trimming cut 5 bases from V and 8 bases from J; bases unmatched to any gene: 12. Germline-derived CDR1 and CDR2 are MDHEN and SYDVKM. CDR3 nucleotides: TGTGCCAGCAGTCCCGGGACAGGGCTGTGGAGAGAAAAACTGTTTTTT. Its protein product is CASSPGTGLWREKLFF.

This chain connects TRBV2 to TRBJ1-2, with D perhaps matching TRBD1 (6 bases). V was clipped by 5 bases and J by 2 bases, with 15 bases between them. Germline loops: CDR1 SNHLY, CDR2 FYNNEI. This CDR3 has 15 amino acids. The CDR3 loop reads CASSPFVGQNYGYTF. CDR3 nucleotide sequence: TGTGCCAGCAGTCCATTCGTAGGACAGAACTATGGCTACACCTTC.